The 8 T cell receptor beta chains in this list originate from one sample, sequenced in a study of blood T cell repertoires in COVID-19. Here immunoSEQ multiplex PCR was the method, and the copy in TCRdb shows in-frame clones only, minus some. The data contain 350,000 or so clones, roughly 90% of them singletons. Sequencing used peripheral blood. The source is a woman aged 55-70 years with COVID-19, enrolled during active disease.

The V and J genes are TRBV15 and TRBJ1-5, with D maybe TRBD1 (5 bases). The V gene lost 1 base and the J gene lost 7 bases, with 17 bases spanning the gap. CDR1 is LNHNV and CDR2 is YYDKDF in the germline V gene (reference sequence). The CDR3 extends over 16 amino acids. The CDR3 DNA sequence: TGTGCCACCAGCAGAGGGATGGGGCAGGGAAGGCAGCCCCAGCATTTT. It codes for CATSRGMGQGRQPQHF.

V usage is TRBV27 and J usage is TRBJ2-5; TRBD2 agrees at 13 bases. The germline V gene encodes CDR1 MNHEY and CDR2 SMNVEV (reference sequence). The length of the CDR3 is 16 residues. V lost 5 bases and J lost 5; bases outside the gene matches: 8. The CDR3 sequence: CASSGYPGLAGETQYF. CDR3 nucleotide sequence: TGTGCCAGCAGTGGTTATCCGGGACTAGCGGGGGAGACCCAGTACTTC.

This clone showed up just a few times. The CDR3 loop is CASGGAGGDYGYTF. The CDR3 region has the DNA TGTGCCAGTGGCGGTGCAGGGGGAGACTATGGCTACACCTTC. The chain links TRBV19 to TRBJ1-2, with 7 bases identical to TRBD1. From germline, CDR1 is LNHDA and CDR2 SQIVND (reference sequence). V was clipped by 8 bases and J by 3 bases; unmatched bases: 9. CDR3 size: 14 residues. The entire variable domain, with the rest obtained from reference TRBV19 and TRBJ1-2, is as follows: DGGITQSPKYLFRKEGQNVTLSCEQNLNHDAMYWYRQDPGQGLRLIYYSQIVNDFQKGDIAEGYSVSREKKESFPLTVTSAQKNPTAFYLCASGGAGGDYGYTFGSGTRLTVV.

The genes are TRBV6-6 and TRBJ1-2, with D possibly TRBD1 on 6 matching bases. Trimming removed 8 bases from V and 6 bases from J, with 19 bases in between. Germline assignment: CDR1 MNHNY and CDR2 SVGAGI (reference sequence). This CDR3 has 14 residues. The DNA for the CDR3 is TGTGCCAGCGGAGATCAGGGGAGTATGGATGGCTACACCTTC. This translates into CASGDQGSMDGYTF.

This clone was counted a few times. This sequence joins TRBV7-7 and TRBJ2-1, with 11 bases fitting TRBD2. CDR3 length: 16 residues. Per germline, CDR1 SSHAT and CDR2 FNYEAQ (reference sequence). The trim removed 1 base at V and 10 bases at J, leaving 9 bases unmatched. CDR3 nucleotides: TGTGCCAGCAGCTTAGGGGGACTAGCGGAGCCTCAAGAGCAGTTCTTC. It is translated as CASSLGGLAEPQEQFF.

This chain uses TRBV4-2 with TRBJ1-4; the D gene is possibly TRBD1 (6 bases). There are 16 residues in the CDR3. Germline CDR1 and CDR2: LGHNA and YNFKEQ. V lost 4 bases and J 0 bases, leaving 12 bases between the germline ends. CDR3: CASSPGRGATNEKLFF. Written as DNA, the CDR3 is TGTGCCAGCAGCCCGGGGAGGGGGGCAACTAATGAAAAACTGTTTTTT.

This clone was counted a few times. The gene calls are TRBV7-3 and TRBJ1-1; 7 bases line up with TRBD1. The CDR3 extends over 14 amino acids. V lost 3 bases, J lost 0 bases, and 1 base stayed unmatched. Germline-derived CDR1 and CDR2 are SGHTA and FQGTGA. The CDR3 protein is CASSLTGLNTEAFF. CDR3 DNA: TGTGCCAGCAGCTTGACAGGGTTGAACACTGAAGCTTTCTTT.

This clone is a singleton in its sample. The chain employs TRBV6-2 or TRBV6-3 and TRBJ2-3; 7 nucleotides match TRBD2. J was trimmed by 3 bases and V by 1 base; bases with no gene match: 1. The CDR3 runs 14 residues. Germline V CDR1 and CDR2: MNHEY, SVGEGT. The CDR3 here is CASSYFGGTDTQYF. The CDR3, as DNA: TGTGCCAGCAGTTACTTCGGGGGGACAGATACGCAGTATTTT.